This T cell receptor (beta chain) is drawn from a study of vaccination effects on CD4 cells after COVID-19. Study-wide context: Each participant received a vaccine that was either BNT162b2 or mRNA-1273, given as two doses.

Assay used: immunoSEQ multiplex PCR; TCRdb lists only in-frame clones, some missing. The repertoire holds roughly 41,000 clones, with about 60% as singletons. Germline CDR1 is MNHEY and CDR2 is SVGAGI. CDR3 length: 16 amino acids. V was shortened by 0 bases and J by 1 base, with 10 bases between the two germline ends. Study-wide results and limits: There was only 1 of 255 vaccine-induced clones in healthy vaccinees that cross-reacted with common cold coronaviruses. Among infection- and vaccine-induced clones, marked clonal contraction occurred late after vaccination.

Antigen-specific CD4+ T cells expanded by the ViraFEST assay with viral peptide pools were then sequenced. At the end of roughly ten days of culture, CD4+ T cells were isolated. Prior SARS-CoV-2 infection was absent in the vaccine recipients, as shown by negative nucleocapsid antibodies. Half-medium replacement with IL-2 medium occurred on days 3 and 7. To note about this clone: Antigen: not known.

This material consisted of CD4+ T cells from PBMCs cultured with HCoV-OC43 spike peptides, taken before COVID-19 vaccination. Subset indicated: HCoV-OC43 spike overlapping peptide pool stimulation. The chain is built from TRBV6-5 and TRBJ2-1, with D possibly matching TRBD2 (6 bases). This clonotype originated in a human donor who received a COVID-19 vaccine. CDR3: CASSYSGGLSYNEQFF. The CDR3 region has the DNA TGTGCCAGCAGTTACTCGGGGGGATTATCCTACAATGAGCAGTTCTTC.